This T cell receptor (beta chain) came from a study of T cells after yellow fever vaccination. Broader study findings: Though weaker, the secondary response peaked faster, on day 5 versus 15.

Comment on this clonotype: Antigen unknown.

V dropped 0 bases and J dropped 6 bases, with 5 bases sitting between them. This CDR3 is 12 amino acids long. Per germline, CDR1 SGHRS and CDR2 YFSETQ. One entry per CDR3 protein results from TCRdb running MiXCR on the 5' RACE reads. Of 500,000 to 650,000 distinct CDR3 sequences listed, approximately 13% are singletons. This specimen consisted of PBMCs, obtained on the day of the yellow fever booster vaccination. The chain has TRBV5-1 and TRBJ2-3; D unclear. This TCR derives from a man in his thirties or forties who received the YFV17D yellow fever vaccine. The CDR3 coding sequence is TGCGCCAGCAGCTTGGACTATGATACGCAGTATTTT. It is translated as CASSLDYDTQYF.